The clone carrying this T cell receptor beta chain was observed a few times. The antigen remains undetermined. This sample stems from a study of lung T cells in sarcoidosis with Löfgren's syndrome. In the study overall: Repertoire analyses centered on Löfgren's syndrome patients.

Study conclusions and caveats: TRAV12-1 preferentially paired with TRBV2, with homologous CDR3s. These T cells were suggested, not shown, to recognize a putative antigen.

CDR3 size: 14 residues. The germline CDR1 and CDR2 sequences are SNHLY and FYNNEI. The germline V and J ends were trimmed by 6 bases and 4 bases, with 13 bases remaining between them. TCRdb called the reads again in MiXCR, with one record for every CDR3 protein. The sample carries 55,000 to 80,000 distinct CDR3 sequences, approximately 22% recorded once. The sequence derives from a human donor with sarcoidosis (Löfgren's syndrome or another form), or a control subject (not recorded which). This chain links TRBV2 with TRBJ1-5; D ambiguous. Sequencing was done on a sample of CD4+ T cells from PBMCs. As DNA, the CDR3 is TGTGCCAGCAGGGACTTCTCCCCAAATCAGCCCCAGCATTTT. Translation gives CASRDFSPNQPQHF. The full variable domain, in which reference TRBV2 and TRBJ1-5 provide the parts outside the CDR3, is EPEVTQTPSHQVTQMGQEVILRCVPISNHLYFYWYRQILGQKVEFLVSFYNNEISEKSEIFDDQFSVERPDGSNFTLKIRSTKLEDSAMYFCASRDFSPNQPQHFGDGTRLSIL.